This section outlines one T cell receptor beta chain sequence together with its context. Its antigen is not yet known. Base qualities are not provided; no much larger clone lies one nucleotide away. The immunoSEQ hsTCRB assay version 4 in survey mode was used to sequence TCRbeta repertoires from genomic DNA. Genomic DNA was diluted to around 9.4 ng/uL, and up to roughly 1 ug per sample was used for TCRbeta sequencing. From the authors' description of their analysis: TCRbeta data analysis was done in ImmunoSeq Analyzer 3.0, and diversity was calculated on productive nucleotide rearrangements. The improved Chao index was used to estimate lower-bound TCR diversity, and the Gini coefficient was used to estimate clonality using the Immunarch R package. Different nucleotide rearrangements encoding the same CDR3beta amino acid sequence were treated as distinct clonotypes. TCRbeta sequences significantly enriched in antigen-responding cells relative to anti-CD3/anti-CD28-activated cells were identified by differential abundance analysis. Using predicted peptide-MHC specificity as the basis, GLIPH2 grouped TCRs into clusters, both for each participant individually and for the merged data sets that combined participants. In its TCRdb copy, this immuneACCESS table keeps in-frame sequences only and misses some clones. Where compared with another copy, unresolved V genes explain less than half of these, and the others have no known cause. The D gene and trimming were derived from the DNA, and the V and J assignments and clone size from that table. The sample table shows over 25,000 clones, and roughly four fifths are seen once. The ten largest clonotypes hold over 0.7% of the sample.

This entry is derived from a study of persistence of HIV-infected CD4 T cells (dated by TCRdb to about 2020). General notes on the study: The study isolated CMV- and HIV-1 Gag-responding CD4+ T cells from ART-treated individuals to examine antigen-driven clonal expansion of HIV-1-infected cells. Peripheral blood samples of up to about 180 mL were collected at multiple time points, except for a couple of participants, who underwent leukapheresis at a single time point. The median time the participants had spent on suppressive ART was around 8 years. For the TCR cluster analysis across participants, about 8 participants were included for CMV and more than 5 participants for Gag. TCRbeta sequencing assessed the clonality of all cells in each sorted population, while proviral sequencing assessed the clonality of infected cells. Study-wide conclusions, independent of this receptor: TCRbeta richness in CMV- and Gag-responding cells was significantly lower than in anti-CD3/anti-CD28-responding cells; CMV-responding cells had higher oligoclonality than CD3/CD28-stimulated and Gag-responding cells. Degenerate expanded CDR3beta sequences were enriched in antigen-responding cells, suggesting convergent selection of CD4+ responses to CMV and Gag. Within the same sorted populations, how oligoclonal the TCRs were correlated with how oligoclonal the proviruses were. Because the TCR analyses were done in bulk, restricting them to just the rare CMV-responding cells that actually carried HIV-1 proviruses was not possible. Few individuals were included in the study, and only a limited range of antigens was tested.

The treatment or condition label, read with the paper, signifies: suppressive antiretroviral therapy. Lysates of CMV-infected fibroblasts at about 10 ug/mL were used to stimulate the cells. Nonresponding CD40L-negative CD69-negative CD45RO-high memory CD4+ T cells were sorted as memory populations depleted of antigen-responding cells. HIV-1-infected adults in whom suppressive ART had been started during chronic infection were enrolled as participants. Participants had undetectable plasma HIV-1 RNA below 50 copies/mL for at least 4 years. To be included, a participant needed positive CMV serology and a CD4+ T cell count above 400 cells/uL. Before stimulation, PBMCs were isolated using density centrifugation and depleted of CD8+ T cells. Stimulation of CD8-depleted PBMCs was carried out for 15 to 20 hours with anti-CD28/CD49d costimulation, CD40-blocking antibody and enfuvirtide, to prevent new infections. Cells were sorted on a Beckman Coulter MoFlo Legacy or XDP sorter, with propidium iodide excluding dead cells. The QIAamp DNA Mini Kit was used for genomic DNA extraction from samples above one million cells, and the Quick-DNA Microprep Kit was used otherwise.

Between the V and J ends, shortened by 4 bases and 3 bases respectively, the junction contains 16 bases. From the germline V gene (reference sequence), CDR1 is SGHKS and CDR2 is YYEKEE. The CDR3, from cysteine to phenylalanine, totals 16 residues. CDR3 DNA only is kept here, 48 bases in frame from base 1. Here the sequenced sample was CD4+ T cells sorted from PBMCs after 18-hour stimulation, taken from a patient who received antiretroviral therapy. The intended sense of this specimen's cell subset or site label: CD40L-CD69- CD45RO-high memory CD4 T cells not responding to CMV lysate. The V gene is TRBV5-5 and the J gene is TRBJ2-2; TRBD2 might be the D gene, on 6 matching bases. The receptor comes from an adult man with HIV who was CMV-seropositive. In nucleotide form, the sequence is TGTGCCAGCAGCGCGGGGACCCCGATACACACCGGGGAGCTGTTTTTT. It translates to CASSAGTPIHTGELFF.